This T cell receptor (beta chain) is drawn from a study of shared clonotypes between healthy human individuals. Findings and caveats of the study: Limited genetic and exposure-history diversity came from having few donors.

TCRdb keeps only in-frame clones here, not all; method: immunoSEQ multiplex PCR. The sample records some 2,000,000 clones, roughly 95% being singletons. Of note for this clone: Its cognate antigen is unknown.

This CDR3 has 14 amino acids. Germline V CDR1 and CDR2: MNHNY, SVGAGI (reference sequence). The V and J ends lost 7 bases and 2 bases respectively, with 14 bases between them. Donors included only healthy HIV-negative adults lacking recent acute infections or vaccinations. The sequence derives from a man aged 18-30 years in good health. The sequencing sample was made of naive CD4+ T cells sorted from blood. Subset described: CD45RA+ positively selected. The chain links TRBV6-6 to TRBJ1-1; D perhaps matches TRBD1 (6 bases). The CDR3 DNA follows: TGTGCCAGCACCACCCTGACAGGAAACACTGAAGCTTTCTTT. This gives the protein CASTTLTGNTEAFF.